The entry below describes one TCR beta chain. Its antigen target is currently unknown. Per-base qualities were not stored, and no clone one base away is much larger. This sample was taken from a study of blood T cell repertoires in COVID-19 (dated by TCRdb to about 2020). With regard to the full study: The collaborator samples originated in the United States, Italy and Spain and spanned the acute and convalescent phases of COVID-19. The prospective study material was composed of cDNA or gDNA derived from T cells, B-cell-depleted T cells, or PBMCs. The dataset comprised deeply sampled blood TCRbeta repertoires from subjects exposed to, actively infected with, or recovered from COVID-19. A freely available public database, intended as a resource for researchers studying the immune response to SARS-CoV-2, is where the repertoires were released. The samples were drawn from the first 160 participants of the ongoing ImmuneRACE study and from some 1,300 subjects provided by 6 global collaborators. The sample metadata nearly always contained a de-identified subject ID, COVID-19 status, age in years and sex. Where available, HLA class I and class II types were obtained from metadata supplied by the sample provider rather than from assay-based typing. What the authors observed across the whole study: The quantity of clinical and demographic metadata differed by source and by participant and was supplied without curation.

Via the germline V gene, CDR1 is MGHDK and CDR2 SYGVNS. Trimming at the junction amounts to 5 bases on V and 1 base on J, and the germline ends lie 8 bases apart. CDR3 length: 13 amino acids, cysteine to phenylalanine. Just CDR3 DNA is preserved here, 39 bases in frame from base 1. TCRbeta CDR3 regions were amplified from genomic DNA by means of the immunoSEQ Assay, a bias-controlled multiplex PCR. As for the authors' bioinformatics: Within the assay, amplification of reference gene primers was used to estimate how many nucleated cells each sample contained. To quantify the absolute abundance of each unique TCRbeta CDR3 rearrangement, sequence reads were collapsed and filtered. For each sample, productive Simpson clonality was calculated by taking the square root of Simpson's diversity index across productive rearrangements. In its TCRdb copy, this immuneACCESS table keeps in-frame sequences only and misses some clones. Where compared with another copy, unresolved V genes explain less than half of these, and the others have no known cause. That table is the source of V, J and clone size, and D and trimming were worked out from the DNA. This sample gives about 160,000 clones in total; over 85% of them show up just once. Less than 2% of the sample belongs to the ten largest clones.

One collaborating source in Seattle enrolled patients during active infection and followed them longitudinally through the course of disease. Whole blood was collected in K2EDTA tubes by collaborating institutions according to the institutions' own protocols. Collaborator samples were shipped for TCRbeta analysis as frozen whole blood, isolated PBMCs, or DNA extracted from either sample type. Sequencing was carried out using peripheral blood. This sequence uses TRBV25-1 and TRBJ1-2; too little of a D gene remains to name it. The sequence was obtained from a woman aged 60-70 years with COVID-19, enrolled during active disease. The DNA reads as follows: TGTGCCAGCAGTCCCGAGTTTAACTATGGCTACACCTTC. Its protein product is CASSPEFNYGYTF.